The clone carrying this T cell receptor beta chain was found a few times. This sample was included in a study of OX40 agonist ivuxolimab in advanced cancers. Across the study: Partial responses occurred in three patients (one hepatocellular carcinoma, two cutaneous melanoma).

Only in-frame clones appear in the TCRdb table, and some are missing; sequencing was by immunoSEQ multiplex PCR. The sample has tens of thousands of clones; around 90% are singletons. The origin of this receptor is an adult with an advanced solid tumor such as melanoma, head and neck, liver or kidney cancer. The sequencing here drew on CD4+ or CD8+ T cells sorted from blood, taken in a trial of the OX40 agonist ivuxolimab.

The CDR3 loop is CASSIDRVTTEAFF. In nucleotides, the CDR3 is TGTGCCAGTAGTATTGACAGGGTTACCACTGAAGCTTTCTTT. This chain connects TRBV19 to TRBJ1-1, with 7 bases fitting TRBD1. Germline-derived CDR1 and CDR2 are LNHDA and SQIVND (reference sequence). V gave up 3 bases and J gave up 4 bases; unmatched junction bases: 5. The CDR3 length is 14 residues.